Here is one T cell receptor (beta chain) with its context. Its antigen is undetermined. Unique molecular identifiers were built into the TCRbeta library. Each CDR3 protein gets one entry after TCRdb re-called the PCR reads with MiXCR. The sample holds 300,000 to 400,000 distinct CDR3 sequences, under 20% seen once. The sample comes from a study of T-cell reconstitution after alpha-beta-depleted transplantation in children. Regarding the study as a whole: Once a year had passed after transplant, T-cell counts and diversity came mostly from newly produced T cells. Expanded clones from the graft, numbering several hundred, reportedly supplied alpha-beta T cells about two months after transplant. The origin of high day-60 TCRbeta diversity in some patients lay in surviving recipient T cells and thymic progenitors.

Germline V gene lookup returns CDR1 DFQATT and CDR2 SNEGSKA (reference sequence). The CDR3 contains 14 residues. J gave up 5 bases and V 5 bases, and 4 bases lay outside the gene matches. This chain joins TRBV20-1 and TRBJ2-7, with 15 bases aligning to TRBD2. This TCR derives from a male patient aged 2 to 9 who had a stem cell transplant for acute lymphoblastic leukemia, so the T cells may come from the graft donor. The specimen was PBMCs, mostly from graft donor cells, collected 360 days after TCRalphabeta/CD19-depleted stem cell transplant. DNA of the CDR3: TGCAGTGCTGGACTAGCGGGAGGGGTTAACGAGCAGTACTTC. Translating it yields CSAGLAGGVNEQYF.